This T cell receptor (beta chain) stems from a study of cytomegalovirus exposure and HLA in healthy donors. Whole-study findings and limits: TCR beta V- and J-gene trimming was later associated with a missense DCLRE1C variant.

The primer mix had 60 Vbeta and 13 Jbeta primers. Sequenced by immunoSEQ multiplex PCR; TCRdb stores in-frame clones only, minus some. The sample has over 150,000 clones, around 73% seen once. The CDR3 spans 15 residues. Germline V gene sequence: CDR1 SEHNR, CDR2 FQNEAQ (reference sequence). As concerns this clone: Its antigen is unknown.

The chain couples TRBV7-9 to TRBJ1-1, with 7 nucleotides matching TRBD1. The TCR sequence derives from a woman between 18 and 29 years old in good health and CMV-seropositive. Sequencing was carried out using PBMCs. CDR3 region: CAWGRQGVEGTEAFF. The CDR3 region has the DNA TGTGCTTGGGGGCGGCAGGGGGTGGAGGGCACTGAAGCTTTCTTT.